This T cell receptor (beta chain) was sequenced for a study of blood T cell repertoires in COVID-19. Study information: Whether acute or convalescent, the COVID-19 samples came from the United States, Italy and Spain. From T cells, B-cell-depleted T cells, or PBMCs came the material, which was cDNA or gDNA.

This clone was recorded only once. In the authors' methods: How many nucleated cells were present was estimated from reference gene primer amplification. Assay used: immunoSEQ multiplex PCR; TCRdb lists only in-frame clones, some missing. That table gives V, J and clone size, and the DNA gave D and trimming. The data show some 350,000 clones, under 95% seen once. The CDR3 sequence is 13 residues long. Germline V lookup: CDR1 SGHTA, CDR2 FQGNSA. Unmatched junction bases numbered 6, after V lost 6 bases and J lost 10 bases. The rearrangement uses TRBV7-2 and TRBJ1-6; 7 nucleotides agree with TRBD1. The source of this sequence is a woman aged 18-35 years who had recovered from COVID-19. The sequencing input was peripheral blood. CDR3 DNA: TGTGCCAGCAGTTCAGGGGGAGAGTCACCCCTCCACTTT. This codes for CASSSGGESPLHF. The variable domain in full, with the rest retrieved from reference TRBV7-2 and TRBJ1-6, is GAGVSQSPSNKVTEKGKDVELRCDPISGHTALYWYRQSLGQGLEFLIYFQGNSAPDKSGLPSDRFSAERTGGSVSTLTIQRTQQEDSAVYLCASSSGGESPLHFGNGTRLTVT.